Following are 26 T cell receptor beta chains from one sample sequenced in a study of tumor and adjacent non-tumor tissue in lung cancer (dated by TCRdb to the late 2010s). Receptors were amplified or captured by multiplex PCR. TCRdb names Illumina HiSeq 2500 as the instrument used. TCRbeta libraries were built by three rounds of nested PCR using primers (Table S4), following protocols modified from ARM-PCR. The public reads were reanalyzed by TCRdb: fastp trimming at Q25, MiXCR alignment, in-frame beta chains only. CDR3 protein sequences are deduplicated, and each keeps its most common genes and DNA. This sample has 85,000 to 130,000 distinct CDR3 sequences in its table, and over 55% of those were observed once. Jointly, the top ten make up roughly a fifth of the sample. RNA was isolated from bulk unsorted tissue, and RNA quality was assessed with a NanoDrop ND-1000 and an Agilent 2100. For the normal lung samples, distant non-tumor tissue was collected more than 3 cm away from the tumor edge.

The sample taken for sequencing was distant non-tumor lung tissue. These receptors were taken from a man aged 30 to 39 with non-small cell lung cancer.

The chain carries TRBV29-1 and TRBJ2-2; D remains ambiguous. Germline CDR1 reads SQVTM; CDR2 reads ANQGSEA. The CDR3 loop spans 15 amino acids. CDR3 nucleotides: TGCAGAGTCGCACCGGATAGCACTATGACAGGGGAGCTGTTTTTT. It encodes CRVAPDSTMTGELFF.

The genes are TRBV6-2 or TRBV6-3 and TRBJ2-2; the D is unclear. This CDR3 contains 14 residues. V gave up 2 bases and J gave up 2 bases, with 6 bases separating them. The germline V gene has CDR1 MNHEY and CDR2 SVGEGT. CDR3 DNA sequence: TGTGCCAGCAGTTACATGAGTAACACCGGGGAGCTGTTTTTT. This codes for CASSYMSNTGELFF.

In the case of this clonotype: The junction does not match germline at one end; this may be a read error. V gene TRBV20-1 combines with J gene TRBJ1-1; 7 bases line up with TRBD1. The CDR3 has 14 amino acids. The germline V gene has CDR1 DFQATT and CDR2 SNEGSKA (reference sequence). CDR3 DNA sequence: TGCAGTGCTAGAGATCGGACAGGCAACACTGATGCCTTCTTC. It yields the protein CSARDRTGNTDAFF.

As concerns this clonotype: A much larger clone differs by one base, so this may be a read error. The CDR3 DNA follows: TGCAGTGCGGGGGACTCATGGCCAGAGACCCAGTACTTC. It yields the protein CSAGDSWPETQYF. The chain has TRBV20-1 and TRBJ2-5, with D tentatively TRBD2 (6 bases). Germline V CDR1 and CDR2: DFQATT, SNEGSKA (reference sequence). This CDR3 is built from 13 residues. V shed 6 bases and J shed 4 bases, with 15 bases lying between them.

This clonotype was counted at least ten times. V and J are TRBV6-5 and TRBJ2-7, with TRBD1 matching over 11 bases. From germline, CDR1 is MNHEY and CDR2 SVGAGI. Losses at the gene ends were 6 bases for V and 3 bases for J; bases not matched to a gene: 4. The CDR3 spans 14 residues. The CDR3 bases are TGTGCCAGCAGGGACAGGGGGCGCAGCTACGAGCAGTACTTC. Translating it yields CASRDRGRSYEQYF.

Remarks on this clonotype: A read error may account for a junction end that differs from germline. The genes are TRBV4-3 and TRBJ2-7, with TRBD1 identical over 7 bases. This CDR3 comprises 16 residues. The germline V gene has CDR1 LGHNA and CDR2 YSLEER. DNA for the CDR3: TGCACCAGTAGCCAAGAGGGGACAGACCTTCCCTACGAGCAGTACTTC. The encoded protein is CTSSQEGTDLPYEQYF.

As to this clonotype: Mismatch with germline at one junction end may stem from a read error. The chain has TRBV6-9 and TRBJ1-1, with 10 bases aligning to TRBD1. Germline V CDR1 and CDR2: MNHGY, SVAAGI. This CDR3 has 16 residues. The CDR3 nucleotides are TGTGCCAGCAGTACCCCGGGACAGGGGAAGTGGACCGAAGCTCTCTTT. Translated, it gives CASSTPGQGKWTEALF.

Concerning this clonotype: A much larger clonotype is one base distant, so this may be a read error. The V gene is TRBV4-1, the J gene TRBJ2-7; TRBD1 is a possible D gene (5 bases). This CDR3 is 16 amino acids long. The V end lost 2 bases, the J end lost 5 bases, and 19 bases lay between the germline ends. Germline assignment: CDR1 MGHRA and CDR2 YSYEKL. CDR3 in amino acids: CASSQPVWGSTHEQYF. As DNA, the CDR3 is TGCGCCAGCAGCCAACCCGTATGGGGCTCAACCCACGAGCAGTACTTC.

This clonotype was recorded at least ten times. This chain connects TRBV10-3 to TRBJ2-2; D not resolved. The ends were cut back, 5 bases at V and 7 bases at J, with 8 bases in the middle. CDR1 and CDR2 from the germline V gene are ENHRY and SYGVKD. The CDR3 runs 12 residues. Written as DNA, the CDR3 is TGTGCCATCAGTATTCCGGGCGGGGAGCTGTTTTTT. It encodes CAISIPGGELFF.

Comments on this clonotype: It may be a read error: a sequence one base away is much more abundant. This chain's CDR3 is CAWSVVRYNEQFF. CDR3 nucleotide sequence: TGTGCCTGGAGTGTTGTGCGCTACAATGAGCAGTTCTTC. J is TRBJ2-1 and V is TRBV30; D unclear. The CDR3 spans 13 residues. The germline gives CDR1 GTSNPN, CDR2 SVGIG (reference sequence). V lost 0 bases, J lost 3 bases, and 6 bases lay in between.

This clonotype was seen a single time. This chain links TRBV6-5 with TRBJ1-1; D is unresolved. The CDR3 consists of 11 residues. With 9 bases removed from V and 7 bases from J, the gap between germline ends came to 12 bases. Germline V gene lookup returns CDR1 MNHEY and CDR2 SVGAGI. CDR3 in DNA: TGTGCCAGTAGATCGTCCCTTGAAGCTTTCTTT. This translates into CASRSSLEAFF.

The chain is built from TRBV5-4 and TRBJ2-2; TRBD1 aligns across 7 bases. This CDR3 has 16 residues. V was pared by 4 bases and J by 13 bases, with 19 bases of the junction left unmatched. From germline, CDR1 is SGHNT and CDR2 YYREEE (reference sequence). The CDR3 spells CASSPRGMPNTGTLFF. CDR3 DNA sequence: TGTGCCAGCAGCCCCAGGGGGATGCCGAACACCGGGACGCTGTTTTTT.

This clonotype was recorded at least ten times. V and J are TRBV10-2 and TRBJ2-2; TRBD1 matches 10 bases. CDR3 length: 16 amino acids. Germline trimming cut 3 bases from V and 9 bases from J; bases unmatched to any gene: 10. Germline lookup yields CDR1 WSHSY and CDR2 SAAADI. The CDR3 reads CASSDHGQGGARELFF. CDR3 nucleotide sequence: TGCGCCAGCAGTGACCACGGACAGGGGGGCGCGAGGGAGCTGTTTTTT.

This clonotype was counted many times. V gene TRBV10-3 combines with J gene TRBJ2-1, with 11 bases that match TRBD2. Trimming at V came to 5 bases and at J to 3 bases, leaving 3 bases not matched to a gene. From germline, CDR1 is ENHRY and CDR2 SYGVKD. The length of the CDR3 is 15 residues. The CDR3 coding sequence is TGTGCCATCAGTTCTAGCGGGGGGCGCTACAATGAGCAGTTCTTC. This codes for CAISSSGGRYNEQFF.

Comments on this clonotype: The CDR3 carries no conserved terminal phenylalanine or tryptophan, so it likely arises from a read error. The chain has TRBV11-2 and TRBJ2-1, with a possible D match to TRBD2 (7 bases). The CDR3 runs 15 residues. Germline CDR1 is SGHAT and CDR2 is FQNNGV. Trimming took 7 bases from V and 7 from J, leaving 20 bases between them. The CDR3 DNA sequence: TGTGCCAGCACGCACTATGGCGGGGGCGGAAATGAGCAGTTCTTA. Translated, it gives CASTHYGGGGNEQFL.

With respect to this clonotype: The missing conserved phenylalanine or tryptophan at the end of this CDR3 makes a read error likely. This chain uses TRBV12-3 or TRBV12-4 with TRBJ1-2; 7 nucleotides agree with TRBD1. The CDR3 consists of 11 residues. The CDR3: CARSRGTDYTL. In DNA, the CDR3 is TGTGCGAGGAGTAGGGGGACAGACTACACCTTA.

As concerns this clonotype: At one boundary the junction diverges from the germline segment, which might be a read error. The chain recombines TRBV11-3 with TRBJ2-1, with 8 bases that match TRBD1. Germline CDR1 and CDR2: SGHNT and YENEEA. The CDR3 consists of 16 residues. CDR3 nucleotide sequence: TGTGCCAGCAGCGCCAGACAGGGGACACCCTACAATGAGCATCTCTTC. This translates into CASSARQGTPYNEHLF.

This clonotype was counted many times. The chain's CDR3 is CSALTSGAYNEQFF. CDR3 DNA: TGCAGTGCCCTAACTAGCGGAGCCTACAATGAGCAGTTCTTC. This sequence joins TRBV20-1 and TRBJ2-1; 8 bases are shared with TRBD2. V lost 6 bases, J lost 2 bases, and 6 bases stayed unmatched. The CDR3 has 14 amino acids. CDR1 and CDR2 (germline): DFQATT, SNEGSKA (reference sequence).

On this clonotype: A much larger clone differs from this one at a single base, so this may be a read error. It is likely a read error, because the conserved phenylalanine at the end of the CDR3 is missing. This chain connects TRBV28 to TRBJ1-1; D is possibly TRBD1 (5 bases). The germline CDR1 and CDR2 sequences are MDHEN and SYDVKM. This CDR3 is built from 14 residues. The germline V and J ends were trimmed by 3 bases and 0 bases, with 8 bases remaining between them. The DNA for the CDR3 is TGTGCCAGCAGTTTTAACAGGATGAACACTGAAGCTTTCTCT. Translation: CASSFNRMNTEAFS.

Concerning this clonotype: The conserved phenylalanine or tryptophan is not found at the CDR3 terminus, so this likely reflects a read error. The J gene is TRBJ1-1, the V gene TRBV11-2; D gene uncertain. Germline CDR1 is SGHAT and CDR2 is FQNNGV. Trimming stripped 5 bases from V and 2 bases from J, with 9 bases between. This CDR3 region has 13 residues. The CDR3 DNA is TGTGCCAGCAGCCTTATCGTCAACACTGAAGCTTTCCTT. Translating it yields CASSLIVNTEAFL.

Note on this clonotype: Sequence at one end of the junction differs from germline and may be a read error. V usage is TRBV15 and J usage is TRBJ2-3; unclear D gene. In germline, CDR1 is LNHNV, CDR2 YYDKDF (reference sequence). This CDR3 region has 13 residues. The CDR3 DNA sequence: TGTGCCACCAGCAGAGAGATTACAGATGCGCAGTATTTT. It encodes CATSREITDAQYF.

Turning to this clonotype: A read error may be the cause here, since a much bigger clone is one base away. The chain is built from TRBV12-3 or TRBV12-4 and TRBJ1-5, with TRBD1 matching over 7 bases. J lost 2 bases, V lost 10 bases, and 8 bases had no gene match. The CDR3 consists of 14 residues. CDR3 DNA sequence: TGTGCCATCAGAGCGGGACAGCGCAATCAGCCCCAGCATTTT. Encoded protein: CAIRAGQRNQPQHF.

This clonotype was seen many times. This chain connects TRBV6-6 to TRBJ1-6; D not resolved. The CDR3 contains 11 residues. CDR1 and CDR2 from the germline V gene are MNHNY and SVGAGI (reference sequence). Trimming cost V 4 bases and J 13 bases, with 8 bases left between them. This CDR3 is CASSSKGPLHF. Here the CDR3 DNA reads TGTGCCAGCAGTTCAAAGGGTCCCCTCCACTTT.

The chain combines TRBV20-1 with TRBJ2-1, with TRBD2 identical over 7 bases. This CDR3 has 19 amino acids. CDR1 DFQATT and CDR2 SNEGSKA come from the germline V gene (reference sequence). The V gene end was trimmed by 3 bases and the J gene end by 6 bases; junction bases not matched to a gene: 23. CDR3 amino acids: CSARYRGSYGLSGGNEQFF. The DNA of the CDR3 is TGCAGTGCTAGGTACCGGGGCAGCTACGGACTATCGGGAGGCAATGAGCAGTTCTTC.

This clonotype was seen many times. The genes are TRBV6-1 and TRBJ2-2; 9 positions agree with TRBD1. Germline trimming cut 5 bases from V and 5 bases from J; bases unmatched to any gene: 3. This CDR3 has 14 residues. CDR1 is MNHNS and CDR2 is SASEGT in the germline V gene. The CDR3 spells CASSQQGATGELFF. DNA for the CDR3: TGTGCCAGCAGTCAACAGGGGGCGACCGGGGAGCTGTTTTTT.

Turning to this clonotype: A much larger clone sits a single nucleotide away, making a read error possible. The CDR3 coding sequence is TGTGCCAGCAATGAATGGAAGGGGGCGGGAGCTCAGCCCCAGCATTTT. Its translation is CASNEWKGAGAQPQHF. The V gene is TRBV6-1, the J gene TRBJ1-5; 7 positions match TRBD1. The CDR3 length is 16 residues. Germline V lookup: CDR1 MNHNS, CDR2 SASEGT.